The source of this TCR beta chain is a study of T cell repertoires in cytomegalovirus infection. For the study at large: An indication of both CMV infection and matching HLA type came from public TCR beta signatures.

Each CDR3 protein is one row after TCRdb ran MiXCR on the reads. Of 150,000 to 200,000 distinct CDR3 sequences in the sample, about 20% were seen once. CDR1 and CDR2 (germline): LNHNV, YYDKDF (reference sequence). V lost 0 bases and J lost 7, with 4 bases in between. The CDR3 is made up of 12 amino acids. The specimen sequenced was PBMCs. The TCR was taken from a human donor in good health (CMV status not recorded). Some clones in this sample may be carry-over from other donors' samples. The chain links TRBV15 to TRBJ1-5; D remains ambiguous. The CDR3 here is CATSRDQQPQHF. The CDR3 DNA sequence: TGTGCCACCAGCAGAGATCAACAGCCCCAGCATTTT.